The T cell receptor beta chain described here comes from a study of CD8+ T cells in alopecia areata. For the study at large: Twice a day, 5 to 10 mg of oral tofacitinib was administered to treated patients.

A word on this clone: What it binds is unknown.

Germline V gene data show CDR1 as SGHTA and CDR2 as FQGNSA. This CDR3 has 15 residues. The V gene lost 5 bases and the J gene lost 0 bases, with 11 bases spanning the gap. Treatment meaning: oral pan-JAK inhibitor, 5-10 mg twice daily. Researchers took lesional scalp punch biopsies and peripheral blood from people who were alopecia areata patients. Sequencing templates came from extracted RNA that was reverse transcribed into cDNA. The assay was immunoSEQ multiplex PCR, and TCRdb's table has in-frame clones only and misses some. Among about 270,000 clones, 60% were seen once, and the ten largest hold about 0.9%. Findings and caveats of the study: Scalp sample sequencing also detects resident alphabeta T cells of normal skin. Clonality in the scalp and expanded CD8+ clones ranked among the top 100 were significantly decreased by tofacitinib.

The TCR sequence derives from a human donor with alopecia areata. This rearrangement joins TRBV7-2 to TRBJ2-1; the D gene is possibly TRBD2 (5 bases). The sequencing here drew on CD4+ T cells sorted from blood, taken at week 52, from a patient treated with tofacitinib. The chain's CDR3 is CASSPQRSSYNEQFF. DNA for the CDR3: TGTGCCAGCAGCCCCCAGCGGAGCTCCTACAATGAGCAGTTCTTC. Full variable domain (remainder filled in from reference TRBV7-2 and TRBJ2-1): GAGVSQSPSNKVTEKGKDVELRCDPISGHTALYWYRQSLGQGLEFLIYFQGNSAPDKSGLPSDRFSAERTGGSVSTLTIQRTQQEDSAVYLCASSPQRSSYNEQFFGPGTRLTVL.